This TCR beta chain is drawn from a study of shared clonotypes between healthy human individuals. Losses at the gene ends were 7 bases for V and 7 bases for J; bases not matched to a gene: 4. Per the germline V gene, CDR1 is LNHDA and CDR2 is SQIVND (reference sequence). The CDR3 extends over 14 amino acids. Produced via immunoSEQ multiplex PCR; TCRdb's table is partial and in-frame only. The sample has about 2 million clones; roughly 94% are singletons. This clonotype was sampled from a man aged 18 to 29 in good health. Specimen: naive CD4+ T cells sorted from blood. Subset defined: CD45RA+ positively selected. The chain recombines TRBV19 with TRBJ1-6, with 10 bases identical to TRBD1. CDR3 sequence: CASNDRGRNSPLHF. For the CDR3, the DNA is TGTGCCAGTAACGACAGGGGGCGAAATTCACCCCTCCACTTT.